This T cell receptor beta chain was identified in a study of blood T cell repertoires in COVID-19. Study details: The study drew acute and convalescent COVID-19 samples from the United States, Italy and Spain. PBMCs, B-cell-depleted T cells, or T cells provided the cDNA or gDNA that made up the material.

Libraries were prepared by immunoSEQ multiplex PCR; TCRdb keeps only in-frame clonotypes and omits some of them. The sample includes around 39,000 clones, 80% of them seen just once. The CDR3 is 13 residues long. Deletions cut 0 bases from V and 9 bases from J, with 7 bases between. CDR1 and CDR2 (germline): SGHKS, YYEKEE (reference sequence). Sequencing used peripheral blood. The TCR sequence derives from a woman between 65 and 79 years old with acute or convalescent COVID-19. The chain employs TRBV5-5 and TRBJ1-6; D unresolved. The CDR3 region has the DNA TGTGCCAGCAGCTTGGTAGTTGGTTCACCCCTCCACTTT. Translation: CASSLVVGSPLHF.